This TCR beta chain emerged from a study of T-cell reconstitution after alpha-beta-depleted transplantation in children. Study-level points and caveats: Reported findings indicate that, about two months after transplant, alpha-beta T cells came from several hundred expanded clones, which were derived from non-depleted graft cells.

Construction of the TCRbeta library involved unique molecular identifiers. Via MiXCR, TCRdb re-called the PCR reads, giving one row per CDR3 protein. The table includes around 200,000 distinct CDR3 sequences, around 9.2% detected once. The CDR3 spans 11 residues. Deletions cut 2 bases from V and 5 bases from J, with 3 bases between. From germline, CDR1 is MNHNY and CDR2 SVGAGI (reference sequence). This clonotype was detected many times. Its antigen is still unknown. This receptor was taken from a male patient aged 2-9 years who had a stem cell transplant for acute myeloid leukemia, so the T cells may come from the graft donor. This chain uses TRBV6-6 with TRBJ2-5; D uncertain. Sequenced material: PBMCs, mostly from graft donor cells, taken 360 days after TCRalphabeta/CD19-depleted stem cell transplant. The CDR3 is CASSYAETQYF. The CDR3 region has the DNA TGTGCCAGCAGTTACGCGGAGACCCAGTACTTC.